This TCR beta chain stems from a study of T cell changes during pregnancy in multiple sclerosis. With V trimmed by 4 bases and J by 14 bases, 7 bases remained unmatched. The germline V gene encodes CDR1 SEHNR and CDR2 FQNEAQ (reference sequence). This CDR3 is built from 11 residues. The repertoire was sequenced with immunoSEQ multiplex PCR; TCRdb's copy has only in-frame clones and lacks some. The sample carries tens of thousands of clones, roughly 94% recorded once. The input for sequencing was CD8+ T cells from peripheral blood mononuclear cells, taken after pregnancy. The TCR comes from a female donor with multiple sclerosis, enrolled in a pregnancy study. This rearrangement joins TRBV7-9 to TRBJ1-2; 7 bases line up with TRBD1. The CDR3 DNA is TGTGCCAGCAGCTGGAAGGGGGCCGGGACCTTC. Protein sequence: CASSWKGAGTF.